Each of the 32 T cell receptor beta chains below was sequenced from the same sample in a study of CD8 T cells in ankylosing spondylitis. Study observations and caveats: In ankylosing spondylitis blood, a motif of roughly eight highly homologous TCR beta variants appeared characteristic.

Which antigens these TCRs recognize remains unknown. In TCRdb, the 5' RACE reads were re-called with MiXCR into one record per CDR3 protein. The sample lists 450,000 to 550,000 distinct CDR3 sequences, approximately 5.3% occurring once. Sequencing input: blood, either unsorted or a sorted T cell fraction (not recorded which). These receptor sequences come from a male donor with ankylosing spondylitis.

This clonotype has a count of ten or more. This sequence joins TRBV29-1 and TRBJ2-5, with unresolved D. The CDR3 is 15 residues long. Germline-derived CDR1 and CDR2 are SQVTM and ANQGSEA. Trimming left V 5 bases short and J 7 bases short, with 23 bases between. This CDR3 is CSVRVRVARYGTQYF. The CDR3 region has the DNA TGCAGCGTTCGCGTTAGGGTGGCAAGATACGGGACCCAGTACTTC.

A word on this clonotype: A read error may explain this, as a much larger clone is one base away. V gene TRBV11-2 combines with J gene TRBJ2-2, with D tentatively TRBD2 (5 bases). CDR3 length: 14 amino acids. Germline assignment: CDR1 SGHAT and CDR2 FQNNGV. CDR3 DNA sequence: TGTGCCAGCAGCGTTACTAGGAACACCGGGGAGCTGTCTTTT. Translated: CASSVTRNTGELSF.

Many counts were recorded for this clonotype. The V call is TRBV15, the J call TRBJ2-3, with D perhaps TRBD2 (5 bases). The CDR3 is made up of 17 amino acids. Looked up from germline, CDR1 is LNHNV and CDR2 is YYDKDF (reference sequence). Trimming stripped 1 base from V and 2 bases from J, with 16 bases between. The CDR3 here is CATSRGYGNRLTDTQYF. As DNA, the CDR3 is TGTGCCACCAGCAGAGGCTACGGGAACCGCCTCACAGATACGCAGTATTTT.

In DNA form, the CDR3 reads TGTGCCAGCAGCTTCGGCCCCGCGGCCGAGCAGTACTTC. It codes for CASSFGPAAEQYF. The chain carries TRBV5-4 and TRBJ2-7; D ambiguous. The CDR3 is 13 residues long. Germline CDR1 SGHNT, CDR2 YYREEE (reference sequence). V was pared by 2 bases and J by 6 bases, with 12 bases between.

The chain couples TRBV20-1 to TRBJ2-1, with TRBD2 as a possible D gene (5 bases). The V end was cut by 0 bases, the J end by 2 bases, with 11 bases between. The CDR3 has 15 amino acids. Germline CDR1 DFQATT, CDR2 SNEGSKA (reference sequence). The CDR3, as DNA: TGCAGTGCTAGAGATGTTCTAGCAGCCTACAATGAGCAGTTCTTC. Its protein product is CSARDVLAAYNEQFF.

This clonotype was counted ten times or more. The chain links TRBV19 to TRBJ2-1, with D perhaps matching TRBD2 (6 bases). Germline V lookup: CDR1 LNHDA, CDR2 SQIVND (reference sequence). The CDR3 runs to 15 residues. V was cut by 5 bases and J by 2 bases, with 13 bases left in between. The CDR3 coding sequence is TGTGCCAGTAGTGCTGGACTATCTACCTACAATGAGCAGTTCTTC. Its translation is CASSAGLSTYNEQFF.

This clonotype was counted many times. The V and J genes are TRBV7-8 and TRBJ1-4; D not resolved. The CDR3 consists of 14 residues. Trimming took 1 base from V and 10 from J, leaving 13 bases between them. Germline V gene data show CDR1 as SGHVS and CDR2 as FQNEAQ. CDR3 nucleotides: TGTGCCAGCAGCTTAGGCGGAGCGATCGGAAAACTGTTTTTT. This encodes CASSLGGAIGKLFF.

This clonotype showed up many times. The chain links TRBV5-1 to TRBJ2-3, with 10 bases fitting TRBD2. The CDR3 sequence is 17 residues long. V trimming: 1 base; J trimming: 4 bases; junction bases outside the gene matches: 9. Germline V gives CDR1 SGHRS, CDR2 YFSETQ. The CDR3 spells CASSLRPSGSSADTQYF. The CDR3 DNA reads TGCGCCAGCAGCTTGCGACCTAGCGGGAGCAGTGCAGATACGCAGTATTTT.

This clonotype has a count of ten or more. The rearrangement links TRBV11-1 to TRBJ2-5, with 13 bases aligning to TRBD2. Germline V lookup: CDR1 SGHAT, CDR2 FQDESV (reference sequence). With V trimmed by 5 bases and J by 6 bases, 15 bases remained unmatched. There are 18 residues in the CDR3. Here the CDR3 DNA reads TGTGCCAGCAGCCTAACTAGCGGGGGGGCCGGGCAAGGAAAGACCCAGTACTTC. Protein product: CASSLTSGGAGQGKTQYF.

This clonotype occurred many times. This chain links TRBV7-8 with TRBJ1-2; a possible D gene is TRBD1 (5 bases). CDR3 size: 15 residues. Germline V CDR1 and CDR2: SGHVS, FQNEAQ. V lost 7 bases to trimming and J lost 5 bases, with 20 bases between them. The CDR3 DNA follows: TGTGCCAGCACCGGGCACGGGACGGAATTTTATGGCTACACCTTC. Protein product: CASTGHGTEFYGYTF.

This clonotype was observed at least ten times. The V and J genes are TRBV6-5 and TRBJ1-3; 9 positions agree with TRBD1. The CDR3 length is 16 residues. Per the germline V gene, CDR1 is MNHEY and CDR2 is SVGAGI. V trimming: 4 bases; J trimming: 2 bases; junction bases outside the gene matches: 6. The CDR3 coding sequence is TGTGCCAGCAGTTGGGGACAGGGAGGCCCTGGAAACACCATATATTTT. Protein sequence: CASSWGQGGPGNTIYF.

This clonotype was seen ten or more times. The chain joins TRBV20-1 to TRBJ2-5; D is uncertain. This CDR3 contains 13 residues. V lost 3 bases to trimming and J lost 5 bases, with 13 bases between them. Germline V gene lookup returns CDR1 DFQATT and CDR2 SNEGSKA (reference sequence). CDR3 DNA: TGCAGTGCTAGTTCCCACGACGGGGAGACCCAGTACTTC. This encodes CSASSHDGETQYF.

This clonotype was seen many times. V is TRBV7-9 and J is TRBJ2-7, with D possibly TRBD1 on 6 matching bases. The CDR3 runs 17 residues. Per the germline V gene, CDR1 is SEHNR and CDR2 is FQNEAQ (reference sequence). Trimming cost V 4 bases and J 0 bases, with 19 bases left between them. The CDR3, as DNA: TGTGCCAGCAGCTCCCAAACGGGACAACTTCACTCCTACGAGCAGTACTTC. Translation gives CASSSQTGQLHSYEQYF.

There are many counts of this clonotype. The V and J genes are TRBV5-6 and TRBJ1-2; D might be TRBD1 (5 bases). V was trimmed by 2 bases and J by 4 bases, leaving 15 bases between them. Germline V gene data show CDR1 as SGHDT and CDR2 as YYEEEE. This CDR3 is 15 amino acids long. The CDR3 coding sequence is TGTGCCAGCAGCTTTTGGTCCGGGGGAAGCTATGGCTACACCTTC. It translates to CASSFWSGGSYGYTF.

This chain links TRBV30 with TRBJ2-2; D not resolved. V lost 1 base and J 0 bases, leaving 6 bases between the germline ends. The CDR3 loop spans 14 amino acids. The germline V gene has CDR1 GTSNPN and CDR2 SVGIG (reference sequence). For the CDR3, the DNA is TGTGCCTGGAGTGAAAACGCGAACACCGGGGAGCTGTTTTTT. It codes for CAWSENANTGELFF. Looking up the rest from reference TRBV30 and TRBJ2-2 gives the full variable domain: SQTIHQWPATLVQPVGSPLSLECTVEGTSNPNLYWYRQAAGRGLQLLFYSVGIGQISSEVPQNLSASRPQDRQFILSSKKLLLSDSGFYLCAWSENANTGELFFGEGSRLTVL.

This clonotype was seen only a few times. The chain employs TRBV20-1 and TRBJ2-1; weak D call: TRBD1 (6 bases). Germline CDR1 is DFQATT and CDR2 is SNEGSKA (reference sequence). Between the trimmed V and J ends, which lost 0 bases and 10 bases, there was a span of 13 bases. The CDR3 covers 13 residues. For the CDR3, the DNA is TGCAGTGCTAGAGATCCCGGGACACTCGAGCAGTTCTTC. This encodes CSARDPGTLEQFF.

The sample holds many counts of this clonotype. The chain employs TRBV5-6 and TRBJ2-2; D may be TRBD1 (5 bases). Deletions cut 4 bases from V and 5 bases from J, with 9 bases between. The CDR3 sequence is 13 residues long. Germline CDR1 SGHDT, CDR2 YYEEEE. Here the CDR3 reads CASSRDRTGELFF. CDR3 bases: TGTGCCAGCAGCCGAGACAGAACCGGGGAGCTGTTTTTT.

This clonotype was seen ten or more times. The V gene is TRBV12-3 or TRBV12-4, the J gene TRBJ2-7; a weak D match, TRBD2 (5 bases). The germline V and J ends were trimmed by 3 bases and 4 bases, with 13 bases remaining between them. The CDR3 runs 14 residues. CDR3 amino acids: CASSFGWRFYEQYF. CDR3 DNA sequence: TGTGCCAGCAGTTTTGGGTGGAGGTTTTACGAGCAGTACTTC.

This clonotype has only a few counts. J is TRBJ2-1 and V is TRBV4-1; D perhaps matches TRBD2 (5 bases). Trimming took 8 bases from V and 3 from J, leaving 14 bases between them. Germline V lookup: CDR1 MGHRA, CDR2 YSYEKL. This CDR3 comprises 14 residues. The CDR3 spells CASSRLRDYNEQFF. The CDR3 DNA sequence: TGCGCCAGCTCCCGACTCCGGGACTACAATGAGCAGTTCTTC.

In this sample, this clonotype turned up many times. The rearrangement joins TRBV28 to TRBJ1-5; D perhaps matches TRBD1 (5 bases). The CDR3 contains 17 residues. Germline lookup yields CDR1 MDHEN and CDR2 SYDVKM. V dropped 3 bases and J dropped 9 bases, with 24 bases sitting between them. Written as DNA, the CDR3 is TGTGCCAGCAGTTTTATCAACTTTGGGGGTAAAGGGCGGCCCCAGCATTTT. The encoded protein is CASSFINFGGKGRPQHF.

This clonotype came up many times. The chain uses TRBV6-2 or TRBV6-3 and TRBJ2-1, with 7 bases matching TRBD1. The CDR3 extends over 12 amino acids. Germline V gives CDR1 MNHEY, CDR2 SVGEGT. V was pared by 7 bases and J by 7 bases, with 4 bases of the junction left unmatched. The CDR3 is CASNNRGNEQFF. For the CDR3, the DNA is TGTGCCAGCAATAACAGGGGTAATGAGCAGTTCTTC.

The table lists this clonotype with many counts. This chain's CDR3 is CASSFRDGGELFF. The CDR3 DNA reads as TGTGCCAGCAGCTTTCGGGATGGCGGGGAGCTGTTTTTT. The chain carries TRBV7-9 and TRBJ2-2; D might be TRBD2 (5 bases). The germline V gene has CDR1 SEHNR and CDR2 FQNEAQ (reference sequence). The CDR3 consists of 13 residues. With 3 bases removed from V and 7 bases from J, the gap between germline ends came to 9 bases.

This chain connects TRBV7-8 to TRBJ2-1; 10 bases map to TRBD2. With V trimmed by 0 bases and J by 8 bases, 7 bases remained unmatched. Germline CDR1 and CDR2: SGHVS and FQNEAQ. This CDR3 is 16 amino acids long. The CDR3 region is CASSLAIAGGGDEQFF. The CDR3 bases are TGTGCCAGCAGCTTAGCAATAGCGGGAGGTGGAGATGAGCAGTTCTTC.

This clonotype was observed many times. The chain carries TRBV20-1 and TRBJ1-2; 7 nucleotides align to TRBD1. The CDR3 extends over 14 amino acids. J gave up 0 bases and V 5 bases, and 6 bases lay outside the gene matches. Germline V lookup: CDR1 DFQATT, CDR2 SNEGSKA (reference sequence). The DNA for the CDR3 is TGCAGTGCTTCCCGACAGGGAGCTAACTATGGCTACACCTTC. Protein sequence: CSASRQGANYGYTF.

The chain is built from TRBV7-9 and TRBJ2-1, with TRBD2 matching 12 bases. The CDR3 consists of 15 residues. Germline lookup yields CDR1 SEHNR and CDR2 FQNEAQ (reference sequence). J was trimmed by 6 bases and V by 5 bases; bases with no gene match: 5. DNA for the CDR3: TGTGCCAGCAGCCCCGCGGGACTAGCGGGCAATGAGCAGTTCTTC. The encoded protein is CASSPAGLAGNEQFF.

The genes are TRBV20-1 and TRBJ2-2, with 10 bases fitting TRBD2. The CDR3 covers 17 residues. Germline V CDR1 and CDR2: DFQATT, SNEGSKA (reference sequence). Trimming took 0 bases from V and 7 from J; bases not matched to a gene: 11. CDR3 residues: CSARDLLAGGPDGELFF. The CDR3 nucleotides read TGCAGTGCTAGAGATCTTTTAGCGGGAGGCCCCGACGGGGAGCTGTTTTTT.

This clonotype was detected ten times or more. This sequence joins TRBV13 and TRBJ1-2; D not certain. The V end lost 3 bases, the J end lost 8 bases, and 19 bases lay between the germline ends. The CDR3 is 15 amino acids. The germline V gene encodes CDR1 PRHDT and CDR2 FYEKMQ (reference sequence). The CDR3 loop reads CASSFGRTAYAGYTF. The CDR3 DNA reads TGTGCCAGCAGCTTTGGACGGACTGCTTATGCGGGCTACACCTTC.

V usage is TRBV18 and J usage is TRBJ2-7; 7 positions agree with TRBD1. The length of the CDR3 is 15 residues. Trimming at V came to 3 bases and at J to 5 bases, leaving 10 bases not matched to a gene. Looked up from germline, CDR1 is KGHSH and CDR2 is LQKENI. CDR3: CASSPAGGPADEQYF. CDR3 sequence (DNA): TGTGCCAGCTCACCGGCAGGGGGACCAGCTGACGAGCAGTACTTC.

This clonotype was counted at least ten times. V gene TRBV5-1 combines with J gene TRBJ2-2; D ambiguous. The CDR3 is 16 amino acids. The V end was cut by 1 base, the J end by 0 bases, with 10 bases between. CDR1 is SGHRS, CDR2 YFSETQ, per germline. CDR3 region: CASSLMELANTGELFF. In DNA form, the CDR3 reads TGCGCCAGCAGCTTGATGGAGCTCGCGAACACCGGGGAGCTGTTTTTT.

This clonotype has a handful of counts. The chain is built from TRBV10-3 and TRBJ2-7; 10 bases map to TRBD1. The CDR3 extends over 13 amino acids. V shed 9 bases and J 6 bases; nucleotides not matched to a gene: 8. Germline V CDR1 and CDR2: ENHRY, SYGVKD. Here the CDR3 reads CAMAGTGESEQYF. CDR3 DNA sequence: TGTGCCATGGCCGGGACAGGGGAAAGCGAGCAGTACTTC.

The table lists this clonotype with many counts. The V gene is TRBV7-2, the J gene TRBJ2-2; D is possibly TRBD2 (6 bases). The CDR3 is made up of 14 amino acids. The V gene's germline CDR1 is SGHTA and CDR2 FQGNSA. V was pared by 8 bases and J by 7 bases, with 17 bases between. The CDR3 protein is CASLPGLAFGELFF. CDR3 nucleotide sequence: TGTGCCAGCCTCCCAGGGCTAGCGTTCGGGGAGCTGTTTTTT.

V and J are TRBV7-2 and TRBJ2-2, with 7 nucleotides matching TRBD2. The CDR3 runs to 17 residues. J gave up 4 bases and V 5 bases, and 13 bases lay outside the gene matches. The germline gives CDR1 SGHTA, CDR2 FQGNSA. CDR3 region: CASSALLSGDFTGELFF. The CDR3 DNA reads TGTGCCAGCAGCGCCCTGTTAAGCGGGGACTTCACCGGGGAGCTGTTTTTT.